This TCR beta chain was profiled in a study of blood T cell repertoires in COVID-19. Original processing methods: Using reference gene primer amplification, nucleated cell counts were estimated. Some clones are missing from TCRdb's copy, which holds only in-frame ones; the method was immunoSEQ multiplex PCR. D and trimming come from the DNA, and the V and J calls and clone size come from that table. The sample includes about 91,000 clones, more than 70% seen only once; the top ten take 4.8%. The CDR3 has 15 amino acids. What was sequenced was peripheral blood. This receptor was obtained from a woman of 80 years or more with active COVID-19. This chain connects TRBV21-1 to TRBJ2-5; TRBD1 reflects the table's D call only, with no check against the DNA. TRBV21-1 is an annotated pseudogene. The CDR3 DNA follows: TGTGCCAGCAGCAAACTGGGACAGGGTCTTCCGACCCAGTACTTC. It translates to CASSKLGQGLPTQYF.